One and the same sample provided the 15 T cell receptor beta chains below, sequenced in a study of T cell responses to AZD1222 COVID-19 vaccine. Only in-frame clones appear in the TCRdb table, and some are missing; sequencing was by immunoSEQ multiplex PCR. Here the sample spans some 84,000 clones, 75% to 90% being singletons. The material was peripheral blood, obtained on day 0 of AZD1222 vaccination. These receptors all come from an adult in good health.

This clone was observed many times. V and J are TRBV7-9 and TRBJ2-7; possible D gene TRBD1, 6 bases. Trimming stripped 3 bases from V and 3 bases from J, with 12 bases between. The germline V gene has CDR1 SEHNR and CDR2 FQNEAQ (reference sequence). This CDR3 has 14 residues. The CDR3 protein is CASSFGQNNYEQYF. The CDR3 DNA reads TGTGCCAGCAGCTTTGGACAGAACAACTACGAGCAGTACTTC.

The CDR3 here is CASSDRANYGYTF. The DNA of the CDR3 is TGTGCCAGCAGTGACAGGGCTAACTATGGCTACACCTTC. This chain joins TRBV2 and TRBJ1-2; tentative D call: TRBD1 (5 bases). Germline CDR1 SNHLY, CDR2 FYNNEI. The CDR3 length is 13 residues. The V and J ends lost 3 bases and 0 bases respectively, with 5 bases between them.

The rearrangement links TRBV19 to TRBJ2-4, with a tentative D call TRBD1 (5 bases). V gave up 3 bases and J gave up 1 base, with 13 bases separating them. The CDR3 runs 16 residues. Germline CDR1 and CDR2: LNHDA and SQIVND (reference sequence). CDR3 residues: CASSMVQGNAKNIQYF. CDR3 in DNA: TGTGCCAGTAGTATGGTGCAGGGAAACGCCAAAAACATTCAGTACTTC.

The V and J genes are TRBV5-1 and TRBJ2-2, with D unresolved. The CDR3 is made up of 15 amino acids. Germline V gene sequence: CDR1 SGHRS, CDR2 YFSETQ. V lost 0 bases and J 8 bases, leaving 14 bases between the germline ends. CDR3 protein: CASSLATSGAGELFF. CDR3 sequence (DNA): TGCGCCAGCAGCTTGGCTACGTCCGGAGCTGGGGAGCTGTTTTTT.

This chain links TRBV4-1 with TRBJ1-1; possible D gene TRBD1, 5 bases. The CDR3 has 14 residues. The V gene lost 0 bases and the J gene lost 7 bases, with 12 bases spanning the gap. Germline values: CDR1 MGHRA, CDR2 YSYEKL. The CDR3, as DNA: TGCGCCAGCAGCCAAGATCCCGGGGACGGTGAAGCTTTCTTT. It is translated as CASSQDPGDGEAFF.

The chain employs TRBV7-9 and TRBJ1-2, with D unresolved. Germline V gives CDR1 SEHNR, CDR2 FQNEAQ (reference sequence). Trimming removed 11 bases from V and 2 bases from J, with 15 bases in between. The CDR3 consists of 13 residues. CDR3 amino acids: CAGEDPSNYGYTF. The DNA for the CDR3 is TGTGCCGGCGAGGACCCATCAAACTATGGCTACACCTTC.

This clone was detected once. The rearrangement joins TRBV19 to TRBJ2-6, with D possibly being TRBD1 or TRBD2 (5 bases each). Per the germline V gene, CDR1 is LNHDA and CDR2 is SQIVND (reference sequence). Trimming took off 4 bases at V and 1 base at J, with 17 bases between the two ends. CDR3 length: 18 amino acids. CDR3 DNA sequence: TGTGCCAGTAGTACGGGGCAGCAGATCCGATCTGGGGCCAACGTCCTGACTTTC. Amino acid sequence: CASSTGQQIRSGANVLTF.

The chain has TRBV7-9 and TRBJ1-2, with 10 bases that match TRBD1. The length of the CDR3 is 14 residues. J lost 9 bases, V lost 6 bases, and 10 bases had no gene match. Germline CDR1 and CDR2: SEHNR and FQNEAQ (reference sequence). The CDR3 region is CASSDADRGTRYTF. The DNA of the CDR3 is TGTGCCAGCAGTGACGCGGACAGGGGGACTCGCTACACCTTC.

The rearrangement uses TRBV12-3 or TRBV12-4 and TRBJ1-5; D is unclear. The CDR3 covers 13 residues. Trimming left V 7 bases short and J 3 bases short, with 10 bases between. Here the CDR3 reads CASTRTSNQPQHF. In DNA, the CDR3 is TGTGCCAGCACGAGAACCTCCAATCAGCCCCAGCATTTT.

The CDR3 region has the DNA TGTGCCAGCAGCGCGACAGAAAACACTGAAGCTTTCTTT. Translated, it gives CASSATENTEAFF. V and J are TRBV7-8 and TRBJ1-1; TRBD1 might be the D (5 bases). There are 13 residues in the CDR3. Germline assignment: CDR1 SGHVS and CDR2 FQNEAQ. Trimming pared 5 bases from V and 2 bases from J, leaving 9 bases between.

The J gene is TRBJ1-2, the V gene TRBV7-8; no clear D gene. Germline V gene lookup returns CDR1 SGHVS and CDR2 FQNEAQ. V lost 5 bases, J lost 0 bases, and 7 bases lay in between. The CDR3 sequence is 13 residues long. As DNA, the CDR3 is TGTGCCAGCAGCCGAGTAGCTAACTATGGCTACACCTTC. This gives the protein CASSRVANYGYTF.

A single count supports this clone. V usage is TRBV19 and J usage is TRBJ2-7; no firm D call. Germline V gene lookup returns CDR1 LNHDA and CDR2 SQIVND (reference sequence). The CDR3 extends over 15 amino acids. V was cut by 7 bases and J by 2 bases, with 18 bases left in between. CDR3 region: CASTRDGTLTYEQYF. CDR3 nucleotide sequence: TGTGCCAGTACCCGAGACGGCACGCTAACCTACGAGCAGTACTTC.

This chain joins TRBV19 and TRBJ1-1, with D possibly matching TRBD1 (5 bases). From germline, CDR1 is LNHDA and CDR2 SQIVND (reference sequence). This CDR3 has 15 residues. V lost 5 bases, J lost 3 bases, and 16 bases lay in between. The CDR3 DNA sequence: TGTGCCAGTAGTCCGAGACAGCGAGGCCACACTGAAGCTTTCTTT. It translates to CASSPRQRGHTEAFF.

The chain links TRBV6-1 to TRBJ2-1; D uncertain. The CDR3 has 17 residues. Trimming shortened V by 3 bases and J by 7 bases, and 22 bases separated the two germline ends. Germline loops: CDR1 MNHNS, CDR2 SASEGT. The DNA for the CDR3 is TGTGCCAGCAGTGACACCCTCCGTTTTAGGGCAGCAAATGAGCAGTTCTTC. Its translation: CASSDTLRFRAANEQFF.

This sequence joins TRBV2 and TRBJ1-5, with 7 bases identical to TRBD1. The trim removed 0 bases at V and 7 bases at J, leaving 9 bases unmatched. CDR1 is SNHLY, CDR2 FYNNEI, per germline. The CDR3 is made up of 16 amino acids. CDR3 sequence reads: CASSEALGTDSQPQHF. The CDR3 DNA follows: TGTGCCAGCAGTGAAGCGCTTGGGACAGATTCCCAGCCCCAGCATTTT.